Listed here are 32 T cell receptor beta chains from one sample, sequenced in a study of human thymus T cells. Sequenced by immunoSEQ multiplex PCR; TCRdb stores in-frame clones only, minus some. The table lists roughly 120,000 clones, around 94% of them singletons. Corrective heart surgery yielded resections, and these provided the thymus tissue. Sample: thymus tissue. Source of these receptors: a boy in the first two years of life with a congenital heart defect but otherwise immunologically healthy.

CDR3 sequence: CASSFGTANYGYTF. DNA for the CDR3: TGCGCCAGCAGCTTTGGGACTGCTAACTATGGCTACACCTTC. This chain links TRBV5-1 with TRBJ1-2, with D possibly TRBD1 on 5 matching bases. Germline CDR1 and CDR2: SGHRS and YFSETQ. V shed 2 bases and J shed 0 bases, with 8 bases lying between them. CDR3 size: 14 residues.

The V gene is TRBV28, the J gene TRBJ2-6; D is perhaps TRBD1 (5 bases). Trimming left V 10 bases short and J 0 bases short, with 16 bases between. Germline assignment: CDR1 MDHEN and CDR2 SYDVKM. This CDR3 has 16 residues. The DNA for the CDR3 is TGTGCCATCAGCAGGGTAACCCTCTCTGGGGCCAACGTCCTGACTTTC. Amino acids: CAISRVTLSGANVLTF. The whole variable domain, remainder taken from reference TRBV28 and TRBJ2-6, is DVKVTQSSRYLVKRTGEKVFLECVQDMDHENMFWYRQDPGLGLRLIYFSYDVKMKEKGDIPEGYSVSREKKERFSLILESASTNQTSMYLCAISRVTLSGANVLTFGAGSRLTVL.

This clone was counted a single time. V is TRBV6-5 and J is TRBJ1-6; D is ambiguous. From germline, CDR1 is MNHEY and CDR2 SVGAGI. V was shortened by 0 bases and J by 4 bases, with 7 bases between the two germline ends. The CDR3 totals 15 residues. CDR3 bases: TGTGCCAGCAGTTACTCAGGGCAGTATAATTCACCCCTCCACTTT. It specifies CASSYSGQYNSPLHF.

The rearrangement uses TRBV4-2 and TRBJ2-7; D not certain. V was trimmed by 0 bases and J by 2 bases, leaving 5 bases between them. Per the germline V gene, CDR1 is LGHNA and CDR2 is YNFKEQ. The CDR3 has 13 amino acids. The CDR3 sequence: CASSQDPPYEQYF. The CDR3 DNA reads TGTGCCAGCAGCCAAGATCCGCCCTACGAGCAGTACTTC.

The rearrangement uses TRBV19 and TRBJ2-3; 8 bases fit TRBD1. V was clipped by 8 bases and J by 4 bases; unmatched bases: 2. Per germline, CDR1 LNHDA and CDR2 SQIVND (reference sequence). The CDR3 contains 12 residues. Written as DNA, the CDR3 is TGTGCCAGTTGGGACAGGTCAGATACGCAGTATTTT. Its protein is CASWDRSDTQYF. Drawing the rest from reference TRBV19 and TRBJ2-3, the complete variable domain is DGGITQSPKYLFRKEGQNVTLSCEQNLNHDAMYWYRQDPGQGLRLIYYSQIVNDFQKGDIAEGYSVSREKKESFPLTVTSAQKNPTAFYLCASWDRSDTQYFGPGTRLTVL.

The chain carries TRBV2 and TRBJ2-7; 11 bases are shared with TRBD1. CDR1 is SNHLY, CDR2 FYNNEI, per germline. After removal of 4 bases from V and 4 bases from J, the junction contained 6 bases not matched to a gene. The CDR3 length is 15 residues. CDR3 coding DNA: TGTGCCAGCAGTGCGGAAGGACAGGGGGCTTACGAGCAGTACTTC. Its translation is CASSAEGQGAYEQYF. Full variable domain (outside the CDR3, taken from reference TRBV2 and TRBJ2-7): EPEVTQTPSHQVTQMGQEVILRCVPISNHLYFYWYRQILGQKVEFLVSFYNNEISEKSEIFDDQFSVERPDGSNFTLKIRSTKLEDSAMYFCASSAEGQGAYEQYFGPGTRLTVT.

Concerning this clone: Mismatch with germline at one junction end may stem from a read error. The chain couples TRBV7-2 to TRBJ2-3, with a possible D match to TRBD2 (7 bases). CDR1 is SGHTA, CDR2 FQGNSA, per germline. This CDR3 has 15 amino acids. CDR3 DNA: TGTGCCAGCACCTTAAGGGGGGGATTGGCAGATACGCAGTATTTT. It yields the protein CASTLRGGLADTQYF.

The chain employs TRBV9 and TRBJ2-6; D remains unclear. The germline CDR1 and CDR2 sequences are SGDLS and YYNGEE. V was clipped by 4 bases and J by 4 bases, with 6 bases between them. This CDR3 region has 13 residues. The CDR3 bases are TGTGCCAGCAGCCCAGGAGGGGCCAACGTCCTGACTTTC. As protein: CASSPGGANVLTF.

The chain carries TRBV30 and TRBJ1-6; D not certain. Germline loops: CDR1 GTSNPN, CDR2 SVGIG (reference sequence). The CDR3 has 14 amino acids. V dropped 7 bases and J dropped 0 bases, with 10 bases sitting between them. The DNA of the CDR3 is TGTGCCTCCCACAATAGCTCCTATAATTCACCCCTCCACTTT. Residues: CASHNSSYNSPLHF.

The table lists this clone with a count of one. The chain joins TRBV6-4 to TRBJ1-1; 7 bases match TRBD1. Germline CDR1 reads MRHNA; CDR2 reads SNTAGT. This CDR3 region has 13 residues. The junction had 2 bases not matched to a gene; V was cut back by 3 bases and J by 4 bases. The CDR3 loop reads CASSEGQFTEAFF. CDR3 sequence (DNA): TGTGCCAGCAGTGAGGGACAGTTCACTGAAGCTTTCTTT.

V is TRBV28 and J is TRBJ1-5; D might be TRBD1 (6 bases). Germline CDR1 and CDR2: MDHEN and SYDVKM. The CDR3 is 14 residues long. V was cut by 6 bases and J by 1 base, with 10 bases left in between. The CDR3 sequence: CASRGGHSNQPQHF. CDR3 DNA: TGTGCCAGCAGAGGGGGGCACAGCAATCAGCCCCAGCATTTT. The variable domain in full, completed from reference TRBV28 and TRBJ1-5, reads DVKVTQSSRYLVKRTGEKVFLECVQDMDHENMFWYRQDPGLGLRLIYFSYDVKMKEKGDIPEGYSVSREKKERFSLILESASTNQTSMYLCASRGGHSNQPQHFGDGTRLSIL.

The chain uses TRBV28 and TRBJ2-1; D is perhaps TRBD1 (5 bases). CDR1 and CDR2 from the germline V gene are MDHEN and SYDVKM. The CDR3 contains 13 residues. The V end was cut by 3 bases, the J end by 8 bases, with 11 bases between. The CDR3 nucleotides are TGTGCCAGCAGTTTGCCAGGGTCCGATGAGCAGTTCTTC. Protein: CASSLPGSDEQFF.

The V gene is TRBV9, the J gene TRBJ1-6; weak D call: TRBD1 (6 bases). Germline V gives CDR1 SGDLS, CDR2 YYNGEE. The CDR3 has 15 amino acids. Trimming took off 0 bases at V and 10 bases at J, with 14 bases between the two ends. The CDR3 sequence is CASSVDKQGGSPLHF. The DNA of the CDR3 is TGTGCCAGCAGCGTAGATAAACAGGGAGGATCACCCCTCCACTTT.

The CDR3 DNA reads TGTGCCAGCACCCGCCACCAAGGAGGCGAGCAGTACTTC. Amino acid sequence: CASTRHQGGEQYF. The chain recombines TRBV27 with TRBJ2-7; the D gene is possibly TRBD2 (5 bases). Germline V gene data show CDR1 as MNHEY and CDR2 as SMNVEV (reference sequence). The CDR3 contains 13 residues. With 7 bases removed from V and 6 bases from J, the gap between germline ends came to 16 bases.

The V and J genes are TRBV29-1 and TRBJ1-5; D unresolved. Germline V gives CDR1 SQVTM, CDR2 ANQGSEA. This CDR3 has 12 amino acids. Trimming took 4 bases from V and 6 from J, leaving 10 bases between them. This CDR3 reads CSVGTSGQPQHF. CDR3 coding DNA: TGCAGCGTTGGGACCTCAGGTCAGCCCCAGCATTTT.

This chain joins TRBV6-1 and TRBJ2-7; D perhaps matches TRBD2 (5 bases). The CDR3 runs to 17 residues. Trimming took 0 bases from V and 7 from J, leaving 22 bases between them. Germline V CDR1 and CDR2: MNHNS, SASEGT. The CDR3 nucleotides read TGTGCCAGCAGTGAAGCGGAGAGGAGGCGGGCCTTAGGGGAGCAGTACTTC. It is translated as CASSEAERRRALGEQYF.

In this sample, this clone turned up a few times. Here the CDR3 DNA reads TGTGCCAGCAGCAGGCCATCTGAGGGGTATAATTCACCCCTCCACTTT. Protein sequence: CASSRPSEGYNSPLHF. The genes are TRBV21-1 and TRBJ1-6. TRBV21-1 is a documented pseudogene. CDR3 length: 16 residues.

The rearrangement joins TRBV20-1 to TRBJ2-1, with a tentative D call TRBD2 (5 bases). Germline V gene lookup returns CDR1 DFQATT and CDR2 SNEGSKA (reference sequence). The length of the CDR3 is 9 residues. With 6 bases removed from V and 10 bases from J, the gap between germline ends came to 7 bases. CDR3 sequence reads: CSAGSEQFF. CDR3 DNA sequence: TGCAGTGCGGGGAGCGAGCAGTTCTTC.

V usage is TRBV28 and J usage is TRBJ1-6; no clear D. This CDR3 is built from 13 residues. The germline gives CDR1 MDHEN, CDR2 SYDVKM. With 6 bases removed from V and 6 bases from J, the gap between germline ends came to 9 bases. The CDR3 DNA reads TGTGCCAGCAGCCTTCAGTTTAATTCACCCCTCCACTTT. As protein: CASSLQFNSPLHF.

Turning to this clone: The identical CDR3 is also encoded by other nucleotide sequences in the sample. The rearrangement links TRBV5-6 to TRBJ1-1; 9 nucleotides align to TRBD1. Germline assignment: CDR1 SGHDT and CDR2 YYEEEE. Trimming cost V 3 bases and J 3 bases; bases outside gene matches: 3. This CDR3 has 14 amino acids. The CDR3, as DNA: TGTGCCAGCAGCTCCCGGGACAGGGACACTGAAGCTTTCTTT. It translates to CASSSRDRDTEAFF.

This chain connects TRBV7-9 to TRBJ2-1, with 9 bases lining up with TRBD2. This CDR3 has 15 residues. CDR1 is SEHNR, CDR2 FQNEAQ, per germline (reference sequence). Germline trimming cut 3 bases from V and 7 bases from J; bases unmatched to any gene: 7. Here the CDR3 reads CASSLRGGLWNEQFF. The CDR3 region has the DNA TGTGCCAGCAGCTTGCGGGGGGGTCTATGGAATGAGCAGTTCTTC. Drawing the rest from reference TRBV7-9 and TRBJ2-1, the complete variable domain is DTGVSQNPRHKITKRGQNVTFRCDPISEHNRLYWYRQTLGQGPEFLTYFQNEAQLEKSRLLSDRFSAERPKGSFSTLEIQRTEQGDSAMYLCASSLRGGLWNEQFFGPGTRLTVL.

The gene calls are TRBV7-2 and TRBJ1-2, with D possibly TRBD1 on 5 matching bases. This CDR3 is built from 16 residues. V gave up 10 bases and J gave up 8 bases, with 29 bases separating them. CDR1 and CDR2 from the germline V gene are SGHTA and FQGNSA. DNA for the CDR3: TGTGCCACCGCTCAAGGGGCTGCAGGGATATCGGTCGGCTACACCTTC. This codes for CATAQGAAGISVGYTF.

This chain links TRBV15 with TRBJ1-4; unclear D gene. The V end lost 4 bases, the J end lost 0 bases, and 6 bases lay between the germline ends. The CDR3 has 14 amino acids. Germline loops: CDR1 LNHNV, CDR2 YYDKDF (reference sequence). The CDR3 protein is CATSKDATNEKLFF. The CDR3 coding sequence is TGTGCCACCAGCAAGGATGCAACTAATGAAAAACTGTTTTTT.

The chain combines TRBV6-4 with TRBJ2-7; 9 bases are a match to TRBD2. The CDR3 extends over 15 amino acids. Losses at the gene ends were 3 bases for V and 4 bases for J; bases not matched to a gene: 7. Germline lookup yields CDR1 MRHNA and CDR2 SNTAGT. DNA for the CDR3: TGTGCCAGCAGTGATCGGGTTCTAGCGGGGTACGAGCAGTACTTC. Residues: CASSDRVLAGYEQYF.

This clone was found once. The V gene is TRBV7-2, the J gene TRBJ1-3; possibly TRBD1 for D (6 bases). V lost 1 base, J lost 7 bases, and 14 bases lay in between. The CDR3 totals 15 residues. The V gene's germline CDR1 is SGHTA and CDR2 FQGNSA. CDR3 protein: CASSLVGGGKNTIYF. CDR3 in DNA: TGTGCCAGCAGCTTAGTAGGGGGAGGAAAGAACACCATATATTTT.

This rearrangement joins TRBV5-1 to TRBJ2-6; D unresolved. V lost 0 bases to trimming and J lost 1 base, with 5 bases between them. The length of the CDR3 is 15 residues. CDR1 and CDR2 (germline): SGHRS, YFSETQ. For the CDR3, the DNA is TGCGCCAGCAGCTTGGGGCCGTCTGGGGCCAACGTCCTGACTTTC. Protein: CASSLGPSGANVLTF.

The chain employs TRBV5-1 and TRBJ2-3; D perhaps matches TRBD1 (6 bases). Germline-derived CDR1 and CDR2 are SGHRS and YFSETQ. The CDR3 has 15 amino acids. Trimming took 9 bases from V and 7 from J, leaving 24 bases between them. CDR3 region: CATKLQQGPSNTQYF. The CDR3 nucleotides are TGCGCCACCAAGCTCCAACAGGGTCCCTCTAATACGCAGTATTTT.

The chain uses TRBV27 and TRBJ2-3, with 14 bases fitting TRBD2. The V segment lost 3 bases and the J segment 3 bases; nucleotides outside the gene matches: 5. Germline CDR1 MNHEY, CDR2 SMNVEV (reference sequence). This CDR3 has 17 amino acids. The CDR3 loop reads CASSFKGTSGGTDTQYF. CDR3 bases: TGTGCCAGCAGTTTCAAAGGGACTAGCGGGGGAACAGATACGCAGTATTTT.

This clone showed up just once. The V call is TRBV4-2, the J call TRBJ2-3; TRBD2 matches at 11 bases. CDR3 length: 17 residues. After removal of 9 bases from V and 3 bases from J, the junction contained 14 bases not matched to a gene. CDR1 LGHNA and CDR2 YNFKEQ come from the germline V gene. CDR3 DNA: TGTGCCAGTGGCGGGGCAGAACTAGCGGGGGTGACAGATACGCAGTATTTT. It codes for CASGGAELAGVTDTQYF.

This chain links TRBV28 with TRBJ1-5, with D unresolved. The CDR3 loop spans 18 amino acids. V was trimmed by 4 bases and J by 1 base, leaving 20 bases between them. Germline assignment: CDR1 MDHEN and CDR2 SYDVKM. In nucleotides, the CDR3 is TGTGCCAGCAGTTCTGACGACCACCCTGCGGTAAGCAATCAGCCCCAGCATTTT. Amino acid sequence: CASSSDDHPAVSNQPQHF.

The chain's CDR3 is CASSLLGGSSGYEQYF. The CDR3 bases are TGTGCCAGCAGCTTATTGGGAGGATCCTCGGGGTACGAGCAGTACTTC. The chain is built from TRBV7-6 and TRBJ2-7, with D perhaps TRBD2 (6 bases). V gave up 2 bases and J gave up 4 bases, with 18 bases separating them. Germline V gene lookup returns CDR1 SGHVS and CDR2 FNYEAQ. This CDR3 region has 16 residues.

The CDR3 DNA is TGTGCCAGCAGCCACCCAAAGGGTACAGTCTCAGATACGCAGTATTTT. Translating gives CASSHPKGTVSDTQYF. V and J are TRBV5-4 and TRBJ2-3; no reliable D call. V was cut by 4 bases and J by 4 bases, with 19 bases left in between. This CDR3 region has 16 residues. Germline V gene data show CDR1 as SGHNT and CDR2 as YYREEE (reference sequence).